This is a list of T cell receptor beta chains from one sample in a study of naive and memory T cell subsets. TCRdb re-analysed the UMI-ligation and nested PCR reads in MiXCR, keeping a single row per CDR3 protein. The sample lists roughly 100,000 distinct CDR3 sequences; 11% were seen once. Sequencing used naive CD4+ T cells from blood. The receptor set was obtained from a human donor in good health. The CDR3 runs from the conserved cysteine through the conserved F or W. The order of the fields is CDR3 protein, CDR3 DNA, clone size, V gene, D gene, J gene. A D gene is named only where the DNA matches it firmly. Not all rows give a size; the values are once, few, many and, for expanded clones, a class.

CASSLPGPNYGYTF | TGTGCCAGCAGCTTACCAGGACCAAACTATGGCTACACCTTC | few | TRBV7-8 | . | TRBJ1-2
CASNEIAGPGELFF | TGTGCCAGCAACGAAATAGCGGGACCCGGGGAGCTGTTTTTT | . | TRBV2 | TRBD2 | TRBJ2-2
CSARDRFSRGRIYGNQPQHF | TGCAGTGCTAGAGATCGGTTCTCCAGGGGCAGAATTTACGGCAATCAGCCCCAGCATTTT | few | TRBV20-1 | . | TRBJ1-5
CARLASGVISYEQYF | TGTGCCAGATTAGCTAGCGGGGTCATCTCCTACGAGCAGTACTTC | . | TRBV2 | TRBD2 | TRBJ2-7
CASARQGKDETQYF | TGTGCCAGCGCGCGACAGGGCAAGGATGAGACCCAGTACTTC | many | TRBV28 | TRBD1 | TRBJ2-5
CASSAQSWDTQYF | TGTGCCAGCAGCGCTCAATCATGGGATACGCAGTATTTT | few | TRBV7-2 | . | TRBJ2-3
CASSETPARDGYTF | TGTGCCAGCAGTGAAACCCCTGCGCGGGATGGCTACACCTTC | few | TRBV25-1 | . | TRBJ1-2
CSVGTTSSTDTQYF | TGCAGCGTTGGAACTACTTCAAGCACAGATACGCAGTATTTT | few | TRBV29-1 | . | TRBJ2-3
CATSPEGTDTQYF | TGTGCCACCAGTCCAGAGGGCACAGATACGCAGTATTTT | . | TRBV24-1 | . | TRBJ2-3
CASGLTSDPYEQYF | TGTGCTAGTGGTTTGACCTCGGACCCCTACGAGCAGTACTTC | . | TRBV12-5 | . | TRBJ2-7
CASSAHTSLMNTEAFF | TGTGCCAGCAGTGCACATACCAGTTTAATGAACACTGAAGCTTTCTTT | . | TRBV25-1 | . | TRBJ1-1
CASSNGRPPGEQFF | TGTGCCAGCTCTAACGGGAGACCCCCCGGTGAGCAGTTCTTC | . | TRBV6-2/TRBV6-3 | . | TRBJ2-1
CASSSARVAHNEQFF | TGTGCCAGCAGCTCCGCGAGGGTGGCCCACAATGAGCAGTTCTTC | . | TRBV7-2 | . | TRBJ2-1
CASSVTSSASRQFF | TGTGCCAGCAGCGTAACCTCTTCAGCTTCCCGGCAGTTCTTC | . | TRBV9 | . | TRBJ2-1
CASSSATVYTEAFF | TGTGCCAGCAGCTCAGCGACAGTATACACTGAAGCTTTCTTT | many | TRBV7-9 | . | TRBJ1-1
CAIRETGVGLEQYF | TGTGCCATCAGGGAAACAGGGGTGGGCCTCGAGCAGTACTTC | few | TRBV10-3 | TRBD1 | TRBJ2-7
CASSPRLPGHRDEQYF | TGTGCCAGCAGCCCCCGTCTTCCGGGACATCGGGACGAGCAGTACTTC | few | TRBV7-2 | . | TRBJ2-7
CASSVFAELGGELFF | TGTGCCAGCAGTGTCTTCGCAGAGTTGGGCGGGGAGCTGTTTTTT | . | TRBV2 | . | TRBJ2-2
CSALAGGPHRSYEQYF | TGCAGTGCTCTAGCGGGGGGACCTCATAGGTCCTACGAGCAGTACTTC | . | TRBV20-1 | TRBD2 | TRBJ2-7
CSVEVGPAYTF | TGCAGCGTTGAGGTGGGGCCGGCCTACACCTTC | . | TRBV29-1 | . | TRBJ1-2
CASSPSPANTGELFF | TGCGCCAGCAGCCCGAGCCCAGCGAACACCGGGGAGCTGTTTTTT | many | TRBV5-1 | . | TRBJ2-2
CASSLAGTGGYGNTIYF | TGTGCCAGCAGCTTAGCCGGGACAGGGGGCTATGGAAACACCATATATTTT | few | TRBV7-2 | TRBD1 | TRBJ1-3
CASSALGTRGYNEQFF | TGTGCCAGCAGTGCCCTCGGGACTCGCGGATACAATGAGCAGTTCTTC | few | TRBV2 | . | TRBJ2-1
CSALGPSDTQYF | TGCAGTGCTCTGGGTCCCTCAGATACGCAGTATTTT | many | TRBV20-1 | . | TRBJ2-3
CASIESGVYEQYF | TGTGCCAGCATCGAGTCCGGGGTCTACGAGCAGTACTTC | many | TRBV2 | . | TRBJ2-7
CASSLYQRGAPGDNEQFF | TGTGCCAGCAGTTTATACCAGCGGGGGGCCCCGGGGGACAATGAGCAGTTCTTC | . | TRBV12-3/TRBV12-4 | TRBD2 | TRBJ2-1
CASQRGLIWGQTQETQYF | TGCGCCAGCCAAAGAGGACTAATTTGGGGGCAAACACAAGAGACCCAGTACTTC | . | TRBV5-1 | . | TRBJ2-5
CASSYRISYNEQFF | TGTGCCAGCAGTTATAGGATCTCCTACAATGAGCAGTTCTTC | . | TRBV12-3/TRBV12-4 | . | TRBJ2-1
CASTQGGGRDNEQFF | TGTGCCAGCACCCAAGGAGGGGGGCGCGACAATGAGCAGTTCTTC | many | TRBV7-2 | . | TRBJ2-1
CASSVVSQDSEQYF | TGTGCCAGCAGCGTAGTTTCCCAGGACTCCGAGCAGTACTTC | . | TRBV9 | . | TRBJ2-7
CASREPGPGNSPLHF | TGTGCCAGCAGGGAACCGGGACCGGGGAATTCACCCCTCCACTTT | . | TRBV28 | . | TRBJ1-6
CASRGLARPTDTQYF | TGTGCCAGCAGGGGACTAGCGAGACCGACAGATACGCAGTATTTT | many | TRBV12-3/TRBV12-4 | TRBD2 | TRBJ2-3
CASGPKGTVDNQPQHF | TGTGCCAGCGGACCGAAAGGGACAGTAGATAATCAGCCCCAGCATTTT | few | TRBV6-1 | TRBD1 | TRBJ1-5
CASSLEAFREITEAFF | TGCGCCAGCAGCTTGGAGGCTTTCAGGGAGATCACTGAAGCTTTCTTT | few | TRBV5-1 | . | TRBJ1-1
CASSSQPGPQSPQHF | TGTGCCAGCAGCTCCCAACCGGGACCTCAATCGCCCCAGCATTTT | . | TRBV7-2 | . | TRBJ1-5
CSVVTGNQPQHF | TGCAGCGTTGTAACGGGGAATCAGCCCCAGCATTTT | . | TRBV29-1 | . | TRBJ1-5
CSTRDRAGGELFF | TGCAGCACCCGGGACAGGGCTGGCGGGGAGCTGTTTTTT | few | TRBV29-1 | TRBD1 | TRBJ2-2
CASSLEGRQVAETQYF | TGTGCCAGCAGCCTAGAGGGCCGGCAGGTCGCAGAGACCCAGTACTTC | few | TRBV7-6 | . | TRBJ2-5
CASSAQGTNTEAFF | TGCGCCAGCAGCGCACAGGGCACGAACACTGAAGCTTTCTTT | few | TRBV5-1 | . | TRBJ1-1
CASSKTEDWDKNIQYF | TGTGCCAGCTCAAAGACAGAGGATTGGGACAAAAACATTCAGTACTTC | . | TRBV18 | . | TRBJ2-4
CARYDLGRNEQYF | TGTGCCAGATATGATTTAGGACGTAACGAGCAGTACTTC | . | TRBV25-1 | . | TRBJ2-7
CASSPWDPPFYGYTF | TGTGCCAGCAGCCCCTGGGACCCTCCATTTTATGGCTACACCTTC | . | TRBV6-2/TRBV6-3 | . | TRBJ1-2
CSASRSGTWEQYF | TGCAGTGCTAGTCGAAGCGGGACGTGGGAGCAGTACTTC | . | TRBV20-1 | TRBD2 | TRBJ2-7
CASSTDRRTQPQHF | TGTGCCAGCAGCACCGACAGGCGGACTCAGCCCCAGCATTTT | . | TRBV5-4 | . | TRBJ1-5
CASSTTGVSQPQHF | TGTGCCAGCAGTACGACAGGGGTTTCTCAGCCCCAGCATTTT | . | TRBV12-3/TRBV12-4 | TRBD1 | TRBJ1-5
CASSFTQAAQETQYF | TGTGCCAGCAGCTTCACACAAGCAGCCCAAGAGACCCAGTACTTC | few | TRBV7-9 | . | TRBJ2-5
CASSYDGTYEQYF | TGTGCCAGCAGTTACGATGGTACCTACGAGCAGTACTTC | many | TRBV6-2/TRBV6-3 | . | TRBJ2-7
CASSSGGIWDSSSPLHF | TGTGCCAGCAGCTCAGGGGGGATTTGGGACAGCTCTTCACCCCTCCACTTT | few | TRBV7-6 | TRBD1 | TRBJ1-6
CASSQARVTGDGYTF | TGCGCCAGCAGCCAGGCTCGGGTTACAGGGGATGGCTACACCTTC | few | TRBV4-3 | TRBD1 | TRBJ1-2